Reported below is one TCR beta chain. The sample originates from a study of cytomegalovirus exposure and HLA in healthy donors. V gave up 4 bases and J gave up 0 bases; unmatched junction bases: 15. Germline CDR1 is SGHTA and CDR2 is FQGNSA. CDR3 size: 19 residues. A multiplex PCR was run with 60 Vbeta primers and 13 Jbeta primers. Profiling relied on immunoSEQ multiplex PCR, and the TCRdb table lists in-frame clones only, not all of them. Among 150,000 or so clones listed, roughly 85% were seen once. The clonotype was recovered from a man between 18 and 35 years old in good health and CMV-seropositive. Sequenced sample: PBMCs. This chain links TRBV7-2 with TRBJ2-4, with 7 nucleotides matching TRBD1. Here the CDR3 reads CASSSNGQAKVLAKNIQYF. DNA of the CDR3: TGTGCCAGCAGCTCGAATGGACAGGCTAAAGTCCTAGCCAAAAACATTCAGTACTTC.